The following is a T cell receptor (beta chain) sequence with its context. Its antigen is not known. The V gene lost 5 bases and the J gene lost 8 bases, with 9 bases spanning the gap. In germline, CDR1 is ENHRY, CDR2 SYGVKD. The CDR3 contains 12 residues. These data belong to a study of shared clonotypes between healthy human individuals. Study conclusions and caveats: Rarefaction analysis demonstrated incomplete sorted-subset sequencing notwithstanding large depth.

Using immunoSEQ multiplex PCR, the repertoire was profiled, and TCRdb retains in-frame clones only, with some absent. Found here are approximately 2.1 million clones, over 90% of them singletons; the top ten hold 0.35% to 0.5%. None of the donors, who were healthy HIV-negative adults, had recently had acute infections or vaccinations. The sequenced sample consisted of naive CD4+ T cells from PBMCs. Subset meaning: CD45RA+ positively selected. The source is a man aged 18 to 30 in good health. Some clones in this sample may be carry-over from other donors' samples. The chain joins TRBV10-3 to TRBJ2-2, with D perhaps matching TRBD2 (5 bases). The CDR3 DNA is TGTGCCATCAGTACCTCGGGGGGGGAGCTGTTTTTT. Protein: CAISTSGGELFF.